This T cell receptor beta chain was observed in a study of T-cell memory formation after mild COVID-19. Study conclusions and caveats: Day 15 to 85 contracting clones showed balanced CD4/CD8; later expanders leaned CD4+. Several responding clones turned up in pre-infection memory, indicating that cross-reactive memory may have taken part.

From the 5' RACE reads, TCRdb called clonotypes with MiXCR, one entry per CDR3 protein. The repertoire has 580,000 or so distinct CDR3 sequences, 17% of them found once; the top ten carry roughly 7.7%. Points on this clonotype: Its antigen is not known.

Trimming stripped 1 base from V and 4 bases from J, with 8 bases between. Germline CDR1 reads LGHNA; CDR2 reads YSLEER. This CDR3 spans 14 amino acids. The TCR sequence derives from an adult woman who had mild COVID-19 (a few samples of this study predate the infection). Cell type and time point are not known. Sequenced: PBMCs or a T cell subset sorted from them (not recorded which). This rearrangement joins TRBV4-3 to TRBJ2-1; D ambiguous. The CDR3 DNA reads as TGCGCCAGCAGCCAAGTTCACGGATACAATGAGCAGTTCTTC. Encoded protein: CASSQVHGYNEQFF.